The 29 T cell receptor beta chains below all came from one sample that was sequenced in a study of blood T cell repertoires in COVID-19. The repertoire was sequenced with immunoSEQ multiplex PCR; TCRdb's copy has only in-frame clones and lacks some. The table shows 150,000 to 200,000 clones, with roughly 84% occurring only once. The specimen was PBMCs or T cells enriched from blood (not recorded which). These TCRs come from a woman aged 25 to 39 who had been exposed to COVID-19.

V and J are TRBV19 and TRBJ1-6; perhaps TRBD1 as D (5 bases). From germline, CDR1 is LNHDA and CDR2 SQIVND (reference sequence). The V end lost 5 bases, the J end lost 0 bases, and 11 bases lay between the germline ends. This CDR3 contains 16 residues. The CDR3 DNA sequence: TGTGCCAGTAGTCGGCAGGGTAACTCCTATAATTCACCCCTCCACTTT. Protein: CASSRQGNSYNSPLHF. The full variable domain, its missing parts supplied by reference TRBV19 and TRBJ1-6, is DGGITQSPKYLFRKEGQNVTLSCEQNLNHDAMYWYRQDPGQGLRLIYYSQIVNDFQKGDIAEGYSVSREKKESFPLTVTSAQKNPTAFYLCASSRQGNSYNSPLHFGNGTRLTVT.

V is TRBV7-7 and J is TRBJ2-1; 11 bases fit TRBD2. Germline CDR1 SSHAT, CDR2 FNYEAQ (reference sequence). The junction had 6 bases not matched to a gene; V was cut back by 5 bases and J by 6 bases. This CDR3 spans 15 amino acids. CDR3 coding DNA: TGTGCCAGCAGCCTCGGACTAGCGGGTTCCAATGAGCAGTTCTTC. Encoded protein: CASSLGLAGSNEQFF.

The chain couples TRBV11-2 to TRBJ2-1, with 8 nucleotides matching TRBD2. Looked up from germline, CDR1 is SGHAT and CDR2 is FQNNGV. The CDR3 is made up of 16 amino acids. V was clipped by 6 bases and J by 1 base; unmatched bases: 8. CDR3 coding DNA: TGTGCCAGCAGTTCCCGGGGGGGTTCGTCCTACAATGAGCAGTTCTTC. Translation gives CASSSRGGSSYNEQFF.

The CDR3 DNA sequence: TGTGCCAGCAGCGGACAAGGCCCCGGTCGGGAGACCCAGTACTTC. Amino acid sequence: CASSGQGPGRETQYF. The gene calls are TRBV5-6 and TRBJ2-5, with D maybe TRBD1 (5 bases). Germline V gives CDR1 SGHDT, CDR2 YYEEEE. With 4 bases removed from V and 5 bases from J, the gap between germline ends came to 18 bases. This CDR3 region has 15 residues.

The V gene is TRBV5-4, the J gene TRBJ1-4; D might be TRBD1 (5 bases). V lost 0 bases to trimming and J lost 6 bases, with 12 bases between them. The CDR3 totals 15 residues. CDR1 is SGHNT, CDR2 YYREEE, per germline (reference sequence). The CDR3 sequence: CASSLGPGWDEKLFF. In nucleotides, the CDR3 is TGTGCCAGCAGCTTGGGACCAGGGTGGGATGAAAAACTGTTTTTT.

This clone was seen just once. This chain joins TRBV13 and TRBJ2-7; D is perhaps TRBD2 (5 bases). The ends were cut back, 1 base at V and 2 bases at J, with 9 bases in the middle. The CDR3 is made up of 14 amino acids. Germline CDR1 is PRHDT and CDR2 is FYEKMQ (reference sequence). The DNA for the CDR3 is TGTGCCAGCAGCTTAGTGGACTCCCCCTACGAGCAGTACTTC. Translated, it gives CASSLVDSPYEQYF.

V usage is TRBV19 and J usage is TRBJ1-5, with 7 bases fitting TRBD1. The length of the CDR3 is 14 residues. Trimming at V came to 5 bases and at J to 6 bases, leaving 7 bases not matched to a gene. Germline CDR1 is LNHDA and CDR2 is SQIVND (reference sequence). The CDR3 spells CASSFMTGSQPQHF. The CDR3 nucleotides are TGTGCCAGTAGTTTCATGACAGGGAGTCAGCCCCAGCATTTT.

The CDR3 protein is CASTSVLAGARLQETQYF. The CDR3 region has the DNA TGTGCCAGCACCTCTGTGCTAGCGGGGGCCCGCCTCCAAGAGACCCAGTACTTC. V usage is TRBV5-4 and J usage is TRBJ2-5; 10 nucleotides align to TRBD2. In germline, CDR1 is SGHNT, CDR2 YYREEE (reference sequence). The CDR3 is 18 residues long. With 6 bases clipped from V and 1 base from J, the junction kept 15 bases outside the gene matches.

J is TRBJ2-1 and V is TRBV5-3; D is perhaps TRBD1 (5 bases). TRBV5-3 is known as an ORF, though its function is uncertain. Trimming left V 3 bases short and J 14 bases short, with 24 bases between. The CDR3 covers 15 residues. The CDR3 DNA reads as TGTGCCAGAAGCTGGGGCAGTGCTCAACCTCTGGGGAAGTTCTTC. Its protein is CARSWGSAQPLGKFF.

The rearrangement links TRBV7-2 to TRBJ1-6; a weak D match, TRBD1 (5 bases). V shed 3 bases and J shed 6 bases, with 12 bases lying between them. This CDR3 contains 15 residues. From germline, CDR1 is SGHTA and CDR2 FQGNSA. The CDR3 is CASSFAGPPNSPLHF. As DNA, the CDR3 is TGTGCCAGCAGCTTCGCGGGGCCCCCTAATTCACCCCTCCACTTT.

The rearrangement links TRBV19 to TRBJ1-1; D gene uncertain. V was clipped by 8 bases and J by 4 bases, with 17 bases between them. The CDR3 runs to 14 residues. CDR1 and CDR2 (germline): LNHDA, SQIVND (reference sequence). The CDR3 is CASLRIESGTEAFF. DNA for the CDR3: TGTGCCAGTCTCCGGATAGAATCGGGCACTGAAGCTTTCTTT.

The chain combines TRBV28 with TRBJ2-7; D possibly corresponds to TRBD2 (7 bases). CDR1 and CDR2 (germline): MDHEN, SYDVKM. Trimming left V 6 bases short and J 7 bases short, with 16 bases between. There are 13 residues in the CDR3. The CDR3 nucleotides are TGTGCCAGCAGGTTCGGGGGGCTGGGGGAGCAGTACTTC. It specifies CASRFGGLGEQYF.

J is TRBJ1-3 and V is TRBV27; TRBD1 might be the D (6 bases). Germline V gene lookup returns CDR1 MNHEY and CDR2 SMNVEV (reference sequence). V gave up 6 bases and J gave up 8 bases, with 17 bases separating them. This CDR3 is built from 14 residues. The chain's CDR3 is CASSPGALIDTIYF. CDR3 coding DNA: TGTGCCAGCAGCCCAGGGGCCCTCATAGACACCATATATTTT.

This clone was picked up a small number of times. The V call is TRBV5-6, the J call TRBJ1-6, with 9 bases aligning to TRBD1. This CDR3 region has 18 residues. Germline V CDR1 and CDR2: SGHDT, YYEEEE. V lost 3 bases, J lost 3 bases, and 10 bases stayed unmatched. The CDR3 loop is CASSSLGQGLYYNSPLHF. CDR3 nucleotides: TGTGCCAGCAGCTCGTTAGGACAGGGGTTGTACTATAATTCACCCCTCCACTTT.

This clone appeared a few times. This chain links TRBV7-9 with TRBJ1-5, with 7 bases that match TRBD1. Germline-derived CDR1 and CDR2 are SEHNR and FQNEAQ (reference sequence). The V segment lost 4 bases and the J segment 4 bases; nucleotides outside the gene matches: 4. The CDR3 contains 14 residues. CDR3 bases: TGTGCCAGCAGCTCGACAGGGAATAATCAGCCCCAGCATTTT. Protein sequence: CASSSTGNNQPQHF.

The chain is built from TRBV3-1 (or the pseudogene TRBV3-2) and TRBJ2-2; 7 bases match TRBD1. This CDR3 has 15 residues. CDR1 is LGHDT, CDR2 YNNKEL, per germline (reference sequence). The junction had 6 bases not matched to a gene; V was cut back by 4 bases and J by 4 bases. This CDR3 reads CASSPDGTVTGELFF. DNA for the CDR3: TGTGCCAGCAGCCCGGACGGGACAGTCACCGGGGAGCTGTTTTTT.

The V and J genes are TRBV5-1 and TRBJ2-2, with 11 bases fitting TRBD1. The CDR3 length is 15 residues. Looked up from germline, CDR1 is SGHRS and CDR2 is YFSETQ. Trimming cost V 4 bases and J 3 bases; bases outside gene matches: 2. CDR3: CASSTGQGDTGELFF. The CDR3 nucleotides read TGCGCCAGCAGCACGGGACAGGGGGACACCGGGGAGCTGTTTTTT.

Written as DNA, the CDR3 is TGTGCCAGCAGGCCGACAGGGGGCTCTACTGAAGCTTTCTTT. This sequence encodes CASRPTGGSTEAFF. The chain uses TRBV11-2 and TRBJ1-1, with 10 bases fitting TRBD1. Looked up from germline, CDR1 is SGHAT and CDR2 is FQNNGV. Losses at the gene ends were 6 bases for V and 5 bases for J; bases not matched to a gene: 6. This CDR3 region has 14 residues.

CDR3 protein: CASSVLGAVPPGGYTF. The DNA for the CDR3 is TGTGCCAGCAGCGTATTAGGTGCGGTACCCCCGGGTGGCTACACCTTC. The rearrangement links TRBV9 to TRBJ1-2; D is undetermined. The CDR3 is 16 amino acids. Trimming left V 1 base short and J 7 bases short, with 20 bases between. Looked up from germline, CDR1 is SGDLS and CDR2 is YYNGEE.

The chain has TRBV7-9 and TRBJ2-3; 9 positions agree with TRBD1. CDR1 and CDR2 (germline): SEHNR, FQNEAQ (reference sequence). CDR3 length equals 15 residues. Germline trimming cut 4 bases from V and 5 bases from J; bases unmatched to any gene: 7. CDR3 DNA sequence: TGTGCCAGCAGCTGGGGACAGGGAGAGGGAGATACGCAGTATTTT. The encoded protein is CASSWGQGEGDTQYF.

The chain recombines TRBV21-1 with TRBJ1-2; no DNA check was done on the table's D call, TRBD1. TRBV21-1 is shown as a pseudogene. The CDR3 extends over 14 amino acids. CDR3 sequence (DNA): TGTGCCAGCAGCAAATATCGGACAGGATTCGGCTACACCTTC. It codes for CASSKYRTGFGYTF.

The chain is built from TRBV5-6 and TRBJ2-2; 8 nucleotides align to TRBD1. The CDR3 is 16 residues long. Germline CDR1 SGHDT, CDR2 YYEEEE. V dropped 1 base and J dropped 3; count of bases not matched to a gene: 5. CDR3 in DNA: TGTGCCAGCAGCTTGTTTGGACAGGGATACACCGGGGAGCTGTTTTTT. Amino acid sequence: CASSLFGQGYTGELFF.

The chain combines TRBV14 with TRBJ1-2; TRBD1 matches at 8 bases. The CDR3 covers 15 residues. Germline-derived CDR1 and CDR2 are SGHDN and FVKESK. V trimming: 5 bases; J trimming: 3 bases; junction bases outside the gene matches: 8. CDR3 DNA: TGTGCCAGCAGCGAAGCGTCAGGGGGCTACTATGGCTACACCTTC. Amino acids: CASSEASGGYYGYTF.

The V and J genes are TRBV2 and TRBJ2-7, with 8 bases lining up with TRBD2. The CDR3 consists of 16 residues. With V trimmed by 5 bases and J by 2 bases, 11 bases remained unmatched. Germline CDR1 reads SNHLY; CDR2 reads FYNNEI. The CDR3 DNA sequence: TGTGCCAGCAGTTTTCCTTCACGGGGGGGCACCTACGAGCAGTACTTC. Its translation is CASSFPSRGGTYEQYF.

This rearrangement joins TRBV6-5 to TRBJ1-2, with no clear D. Trimming removed 2 bases from V and 5 bases from J, with 9 bases in between. The CDR3 sequence is 13 residues long. Germline CDR1 MNHEY, CDR2 SVGAGI. The CDR3 nucleotides are TGTGCCAGCAGTTACGAGCAATCTTATGGCTACACCTTC. Protein sequence: CASSYEQSYGYTF.

The genes are TRBV7-2 and TRBJ1-4, with 8 nucleotides matching TRBD1. Trimming cost V 3 bases and J 5 bases; bases outside gene matches: 5. Looked up from germline, CDR1 is SGHTA and CDR2 is FQGNSA. CDR3 length: 15 residues. In nucleotides, the CDR3 is TGTGCCAGCAGCTTCGACAGGGGACAGAATGAAAAACTGTTTTTT. Encoded protein: CASSFDRGQNEKLFF.

The chain uses TRBV6-5 and TRBJ1-4; TRBD1 is a possible D gene (5 bases). The germline V gene has CDR1 MNHEY and CDR2 SVGAGI. The CDR3 consists of 14 residues. The V gene lost 4 bases and the J gene lost 8 bases, with 14 bases spanning the gap. The CDR3 here is CASSFGRGKEKLFF. The CDR3 DNA sequence: TGTGCCAGCAGTTTCGGACGGGGGAAGGAAAAACTGTTTTTT.

V and J are TRBV5-4 and TRBJ2-2; D may be TRBD2 (6 bases). The germline gives CDR1 SGHNT, CDR2 YYREEE (reference sequence). The CDR3 runs 15 residues. V was cut by 0 bases and J by 5 bases, with 11 bases left in between. CDR3 in amino acids: CASSLGLVGTGELFF. The CDR3 nucleotides read TGTGCCAGCAGCTTGGGACTAGTGGGGACCGGGGAGCTGTTTTTT.

This chain joins TRBV14 and TRBJ2-3; D is uncertain. Germline values: CDR1 SGHDN, CDR2 FVKESK. The CDR3 loop spans 17 amino acids. Trimming removed 4 bases at V and 0 bases at J, with 17 bases between. DNA of the CDR3: TGTGCCAGCAGCCGCCAATCTAACAGTCCTAGCACAGATACGCAGTATTTT. Its translation: CASSRQSNSPSTDTQYF.